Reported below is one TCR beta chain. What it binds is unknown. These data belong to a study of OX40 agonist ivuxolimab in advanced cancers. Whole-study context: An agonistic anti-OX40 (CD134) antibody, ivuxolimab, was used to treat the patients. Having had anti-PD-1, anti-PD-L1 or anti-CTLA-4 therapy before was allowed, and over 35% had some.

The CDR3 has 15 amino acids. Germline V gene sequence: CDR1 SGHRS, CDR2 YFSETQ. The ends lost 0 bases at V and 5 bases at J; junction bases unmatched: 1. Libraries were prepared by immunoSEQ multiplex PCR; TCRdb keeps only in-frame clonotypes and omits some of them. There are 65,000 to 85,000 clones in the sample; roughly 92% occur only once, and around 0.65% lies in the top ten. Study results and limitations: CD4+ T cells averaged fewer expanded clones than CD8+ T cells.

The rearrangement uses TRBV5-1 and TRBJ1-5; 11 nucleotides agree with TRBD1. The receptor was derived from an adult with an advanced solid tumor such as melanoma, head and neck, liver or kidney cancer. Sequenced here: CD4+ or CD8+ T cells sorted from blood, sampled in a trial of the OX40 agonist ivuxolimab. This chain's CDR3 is CASSLAGQGDQPQHF. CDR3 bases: TGCGCCAGCAGCTTGGCGGGACAGGGGGATCAGCCCCAGCATTTT.